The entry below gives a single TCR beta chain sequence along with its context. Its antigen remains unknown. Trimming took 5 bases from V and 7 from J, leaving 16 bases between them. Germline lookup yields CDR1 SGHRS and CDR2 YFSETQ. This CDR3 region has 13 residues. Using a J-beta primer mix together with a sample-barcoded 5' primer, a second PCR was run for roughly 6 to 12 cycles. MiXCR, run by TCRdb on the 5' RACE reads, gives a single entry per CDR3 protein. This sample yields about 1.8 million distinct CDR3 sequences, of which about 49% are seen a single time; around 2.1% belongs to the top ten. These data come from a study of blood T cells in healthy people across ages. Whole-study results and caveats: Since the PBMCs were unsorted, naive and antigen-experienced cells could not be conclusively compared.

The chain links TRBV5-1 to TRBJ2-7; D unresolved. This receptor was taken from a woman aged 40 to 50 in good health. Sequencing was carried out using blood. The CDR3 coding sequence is TGCGCCAGCAGGGTCTGGGGTTACAATGAGCAGTACTTC. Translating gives CASRVWGYNEQYF.